Sequencing of this TCR beta chain was carried out in a study of control samples from healthy donors and cancer patients. TCRdb's copy holds only in-frame clones and misses some; the assay was immunoSEQ multiplex PCR. The sample consists of 150,000 to 200,000 clones, approximately 94% of them appearing once. The V gene lost 2 bases and the J gene lost 0 bases, with 11 bases spanning the gap. Germline CDR1 reads MNHEY; CDR2 reads SVGAGI. This CDR3 is 16 amino acids long. Sequencing was done on a sample of blood. V and J are TRBV6-5 and TRBJ2-1; maybe TRBD1 (6 bases). This receptor was identified in a woman aged 18 to 35 in good health. The CDR3, as DNA: TGTGCCAGCAGTTACCCAGGGGCAAGCTCCTACAATGAGCAGTTCTTC. Its protein is CASSYPGASSYNEQFF.